This T cell receptor (beta chain) came from a study of Graves' ophthalmopathy and Graves' hyperthyroidism. Every ophthalmopathy donor presented moderate-to-severe activity, CAS ≥3, NOSPECS ≥4 and duration under 3 months. V lost 9 bases to trimming and J lost 6 bases, with 30 bases between them. CDR3 length: 17 residues. The TCR beta CDR3 regions underwent amplification from RNA transcripts. HTBI-primed RT-PCR formed the first round, and a multiplex PCR formed the second. Using its own MiXCR run on the multiplex PCR reads, TCRdb lists one record per CDR3 protein. The sample shows 150,000 to 200,000 distinct CDR3 sequences, approximately 40% of them seen only once. Notes on the study in general: For predicting ophthalmopathy progression, the model had nearly 71% sensitivity and approximately 77% specificity. Blood also harbored most expanded thyroid clonotypes above 0.001 frequency.

Turning to this clonotype: The antigen remains unidentified.

The clonotype originates from a man aged 25-45 years with Graves' ophthalmopathy. The sample comprised peripheral blood. The chain links TRBV12-3 or TRBV12-4 to TRBJ2-7; D possibly corresponds to TRBD2 (7 bases). The CDR3 region is CASTDRGGRGAASEQYF. CDR3 bases: TGTGCCAGTACCGACCGGGGTGGTCGGGGGGCGGCGTCCGAGCAGTACTTC.